The 2 T cell receptor beta chains given below trace back to one sample, sequenced in a study of chemoradiotherapy in HPV16-positive cancers. Method: immunoSEQ multiplex PCR; TCRdb's copy keeps in-frame clones and lacks some. Of 10,000 to 15,000 clones detected, roughly 73% appear once; the ten largest clones hold approximately 0.97%. Specimen collection occurred from a patient who underwent chemoradiotherapy. These receptors were obtained from a human donor with HPV-associated anogenital cancer.

The J gene is TRBJ2-5, the V gene TRBV21-1; TRBD1 was called by the table and not checked on the DNA. TRBV21-1 is a listed pseudogene. The CDR3 covers 17 residues. In DNA form, the CDR3 reads TGTGCCAGCAGCAAGGAGAAGGGGGCCGTGTTCCAAGAGACCCAGTACTTC. Amino acids: CASSKEKGAVFQETQYF.

The rearrangement uses TRBV5-4 and TRBJ1-1; D is ambiguous. Germline values: CDR1 SGHNT, CDR2 YYREEE (reference sequence). The CDR3 has 13 amino acids. Trimming stripped 7 bases from V and 4 bases from J, with 14 bases between. As DNA, the CDR3 is TGTGCCAGCCGTTTATGGGGAGGCACTGAAGCTTTCTTT. Encoded protein: CASRLWGGTEAFF.